The 22 T cell receptor beta chains listed next were all sequenced from one sample in a study of blood T cell repertoires in COVID-19. Some clones are missing from TCRdb's copy, which holds only in-frame ones; the method was immunoSEQ multiplex PCR. The profile covers a few hundred thousand clones, with roughly 84% appearing a single time and approximately 3.1% taken by the ten largest. Source material: peripheral blood. These receptors were taken from a woman aged 18-29 years with acute or convalescent COVID-19.

The J gene is TRBJ1-5, the V gene TRBV5-8; 9 bases match TRBD1. The length of the CDR3 is 14 residues. V shed 4 bases and J 6 bases; nucleotides not matched to a gene: 5. Looked up from germline, CDR1 is SGHTS and CDR2 is YDEGEE. CDR3 DNA sequence: TGTGCCAGCAGCAGTGAGACAGGGGGTCAGCCCCAGCATTTT. Translation: CASSSETGGQPQHF.

Concerning this clone: At one end, the junction sequence differs from germline, possibly due to a read error. In nucleotides, the CDR3 is TGTGCCTGGAGTGTACATGGCACAGGGAAATTCTATGACTACACCTTC. Amino acids: CAWSVHGTGKFYDYTF. The chain carries TRBV30 and TRBJ1-2; D might be TRBD1 (6 bases). Germline CDR1 and CDR2: GTSNPN and SVGIG (reference sequence). The CDR3 sequence is 16 residues long.

DNA of the CDR3: TGTGCCAGCAGTAGTCCCGGGACTAGCGGAACCTACGAGCAGTACTTC. Amino acids: CASSSPGTSGTYEQYF. The chain combines TRBV27 with TRBJ2-7; TRBD2 matches at 11 bases. V gave up 5 bases and J gave up 2 bases; unmatched junction bases: 8. The CDR3 spans 16 residues. In germline, CDR1 is MNHEY, CDR2 SMNVEV (reference sequence).

This clone was seen only once. The chain links TRBV6-2 or TRBV6-3 to TRBJ1-1, with D possibly TRBD1 on 5 matching bases. Germline V gene lookup returns CDR1 MNHEY and CDR2 SVGEGT. Trimming left V 2 bases short and J 4 bases short, with 14 bases between. The CDR3 length is 15 residues. Here the CDR3 reads CASSYNGQPTTEAFF. The CDR3 DNA reads as TGTGCCAGCAGTTACAACGGACAACCTACCACTGAAGCTTTCTTT.

The chain carries TRBV7-6 and TRBJ2-1; the match to TRBD2 covers 11 bases. The germline V gene encodes CDR1 SGHVS and CDR2 FNYEAQ. The CDR3 contains 19 residues. V shed 2 bases, J shed 5 bases, and the junction held 14 bases outside the gene matches. The CDR3 here is CASSLSPPSSGRHNNEQFF. CDR3 sequence (DNA): TGTGCCAGCAGCTTATCCCCCCCCTCTAGCGGGAGGCATAACAATGAGCAGTTCTTC.

This chain joins TRBV30 and TRBJ1-5; D uncertain. CDR3 size: 14 residues. Trimming shortened V by 3 bases and J by 5 bases, and 14 bases separated the two germline ends. CDR1 is GTSNPN and CDR2 is SVGIG in the germline V gene (reference sequence). DNA of the CDR3: TGTGCCTGGAGCCGGGCCTCGGGGTATCAGCCCCAGCATTTT. Encoded protein: CAWSRASGYQPQHF.

The chain combines TRBV25-1 with TRBJ1-2; D remains ambiguous. Looked up from germline, CDR1 is MGHDK and CDR2 is SYGVNS. The CDR3 runs 14 residues. V lost 2 bases to trimming and J lost 4 bases, with 11 bases between them. The CDR3 bases are TGTGCCAGCAGTGAAGGCAGCGGCCCCTATGGCTACACCTTC. It is translated as CASSEGSGPYGYTF.

In this sample, this clone turned up once. The rearrangement uses TRBV3-1 (or the pseudogene TRBV3-2) and TRBJ1-2; 7 bases are a match to TRBD1. Looked up from germline, CDR1 is LGHDT and CDR2 is YNNKEL (reference sequence). Trimming cost V 3 bases and J 1 base; bases outside gene matches: 8. The length of the CDR3 is 16 residues. In DNA, the CDR3 is TGTGCCAGCAGCCAGACAGACAGGGCACTTAACTATGGCTACACCTTC. It codes for CASSQTDRALNYGYTF.

This clone has only a few counts. V and J are TRBV15 and TRBJ2-1; possible D gene TRBD1, 6 bases. Trimming removed 4 bases at V and 0 bases at J, with 16 bases between. The CDR3 has 17 residues. Per the germline V gene, CDR1 is LNHNV and CDR2 is YYDKDF (reference sequence). CDR3 in DNA: TGTGCCACCAGCACGACCCGGACAGTGAGCTCCTACAATGAGCAGTTCTTC. Translation gives CATSTTRTVSSYNEQFF. Based on the CDR3 plus reference TRBV15 and TRBJ2-1, the full variable domain is DAMVIQNPRYQVTQFGKPVTLSCSQTLNHNVMYWYQQKSSQAPKLLFHYYDKDFNNEADTPDNFQSRRPNTSFCFLDIRSPGLGDTAMYLCATSTTRTVSSYNEQFFGPGTRLTVL.

For this clone: The junction differs from germline at one of its ends, possibly a read error. V is TRBV7-7 and J is TRBJ2-1, with 7 bases matching TRBD2. This CDR3 has 16 amino acids. Germline CDR1 is SSHAT and CDR2 is FNYEAQ (reference sequence). The CDR3 DNA follows: TGTGCTAGCAGCTTAGGGAGGGAGACTACGGACAATGAGCAGTTCTTC. Translating it yields CASSLGRETTDNEQFF.

V gene TRBV7-2 combines with J gene TRBJ1-2, with TRBD1 matching over 12 bases. This CDR3 comprises 16 residues. In germline, CDR1 is SGHTA, CDR2 FQGNSA. Losses at the gene ends were 4 bases for V and 3 bases for J; bases not matched to a gene: 6. The CDR3, as DNA: TGTGCCAGCAGCTCAGGGACAGGGGGCGGTTACTATGGCTACACCTTC. Residues: CASSSGTGGGYYGYTF.

The chain employs TRBV9 and TRBJ1-1; TRBD1 aligns across 8 bases. The CDR3 extends over 16 amino acids. J gave up 0 bases and V 4 bases, and 8 bases lay outside the gene matches. Per germline, CDR1 SGDLS and CDR2 YYNGEE. The CDR3 coding sequence is TGTGCCAGCAGCCCTCGGACAGGGACCATGAACACTGAAGCTTTCTTT. Translating it yields CASSPRTGTMNTEAFF.

J is TRBJ1-2 and V is TRBV6-6; the D is unclear. Trimming took 5 bases from V and 4 from J, leaving 17 bases between them. The CDR3 has 15 residues. Germline V CDR1 and CDR2: MNHNY, SVGAGI (reference sequence). The CDR3 DNA reads TGTGCCAGCAGTGCGGGCCCCGGTACCCTCTATGGCTACACCTTC. Its translation: CASSAGPGTLYGYTF.

The J gene is TRBJ2-2, the V gene TRBV6-5; D may be TRBD2 (5 bases). Germline V CDR1 and CDR2: MNHEY, SVGAGI. The CDR3 is 14 amino acids. V lost 8 bases, J lost 3 bases, and 13 bases lay in between. The CDR3 region is CASGRASHTGELFF. CDR3 sequence (DNA): TGTGCCAGCGGGCGGGCGTCCCACACCGGGGAGCTGTTTTTT.

The V call is TRBV29-1, the J call TRBJ2-7; maybe TRBD2 (6 bases). Germline CDR1 is SQVTM and CDR2 is ANQGSEA. With 6 bases removed from V and 0 bases from J, the gap between germline ends came to 9 bases. The CDR3 sequence is 12 residues long. Here the CDR3 reads CSVGTYSYEQYF. CDR3 nucleotides: TGCAGCGTCGGGACTTACTCCTACGAGCAGTACTTC.

The chain links TRBV27 to TRBJ2-1, with TRBD2 matching over 12 bases. The V segment lost 4 bases and the J segment 7 bases; nucleotides outside the gene matches: 14. Germline lookup yields CDR1 MNHEY and CDR2 SMNVEV (reference sequence). CDR3 length: 18 residues. CDR3 residues: CASSSKQSGLAGENEQFF. Written as DNA, the CDR3 is TGTGCCAGCAGTTCCAAACAATCGGGACTAGCGGGCGAGAATGAGCAGTTCTTC.

This chain connects TRBV4-1 to TRBJ2-7, with 9 positions matching TRBD2. J was trimmed by 2 bases and V by 4 bases; bases with no gene match: 15. The CDR3 spans 18 residues. The germline V gene has CDR1 MGHRA and CDR2 YSYEKL. CDR3 in amino acids: CASSPGASGKGGPYEQYF. The CDR3 coding sequence is TGCGCCAGCAGCCCCGGGGCTAGCGGGAAGGGTGGTCCCTACGAGCAGTACTTC.

The chain recombines TRBV30 with TRBJ2-1; 13 nucleotides match TRBD2. J was trimmed by 9 bases and V by 1 base; bases with no gene match: 6. The CDR3 extends over 15 amino acids. Germline V gene data show CDR1 as GTSNPN and CDR2 as SVGIG (reference sequence). CDR3 bases: TGTGCCTGGAGTGCTGGACTAGCGGGAGCGGGTGAGCAGTTCTTC. Translating gives CAWSAGLAGAGEQFF.

This chain uses TRBV6-1 with TRBJ2-1; D uncertain. From germline, CDR1 is MNHNS and CDR2 SASEGT. The CDR3 runs to 16 residues. Trimming stripped 1 base from V and 1 base from J, with 11 bases between. The CDR3 loop reads CASSEEETRSYNEQFF. The CDR3, as DNA: TGTGCCAGCAGTGAAGAGGAGACGAGGTCCTACAATGAGCAGTTCTTC.

V gene TRBV29-1 combines with J gene TRBJ2-3; TRBD2 matches at 10 bases. Trimming removed 5 bases from V and 8 bases from J; junction bases left unmatched: 13. The length of the CDR3 is 15 residues. Germline V CDR1 and CDR2: SQVTM, ANQGSEA. The CDR3: CSVKTSGLTGSTQYF. Here the CDR3 DNA reads TGCAGCGTTAAGACTAGCGGGCTCACGGGGAGTACGCAGTATTTT.

The CDR3 here is CASSVDPQGTYNSPLHF. The CDR3 DNA reads as TGTGCCAGCAGCGTAGACCCACAGGGGACCTATAATTCACCCCTCCACTTT. V is TRBV9 and J is TRBJ1-6, with TRBD1 matching over 7 bases. Germline V lookup: CDR1 SGDLS, CDR2 YYNGEE. The CDR3 has 17 amino acids. V was clipped by 0 bases and J by 2 bases; unmatched bases: 5.

This chain uses TRBV7-9 with TRBJ2-3; the match to TRBD2 covers 7 bases. CDR3 length equals 13 residues. J lost 6 bases, V lost 1 base, and 1 base had no gene match. In germline, CDR1 is SEHNR, CDR2 FQNEAQ (reference sequence). The CDR3 region has the DNA TGTGCCAGCAGCTTAGTGGGAGGGGATACGCAGTATTTT. Protein product: CASSLVGGDTQYF.